The next 8 T cell receptor beta chains were all read from a single sample in a study of T cells in localized non-small cell lung cancer. Data came from immunoSEQ multiplex PCR; TCRdb stores just in-frame clones and leaves some out. The profile shows approximately 64,000 clones, roughly 90% of them singletons. The source was peripheral blood, collected before any cancer treatment. These receptors were taken from a woman aged 35-75 years with stage I lung adenocarcinoma.

J is TRBJ2-7 and V is TRBV7-2; weak D call: TRBD1 (6 bases). CDR3 size: 14 residues. V was pared by 5 bases and J by 2 bases, with 13 bases between. Germline CDR1 SGHTA, CDR2 FQGNSA. The CDR3 sequence is CASSQQGSPYEQYF. The CDR3 DNA follows: TGTGCCAGCAGCCAACAGGGATCCCCCTACGAGCAGTACTTC.

This chain links TRBV6-4 with TRBJ2-1; D remains ambiguous. Germline V gene data show CDR1 as MRHNA and CDR2 as SNTAGT. V was pared by 2 bases and J by 4 bases, with 6 bases between. The CDR3 spans 13 residues. CDR3: CASSDTTYNEQFF. DNA for the CDR3: TGTGCCAGCAGTGACACAACTTACAATGAGCAGTTCTTC.

The chain couples TRBV19 to TRBJ1-1; 8 nucleotides align to TRBD1. Trimming at V came to 5 bases and at J to 0 bases, leaving 8 bases not matched to a gene. Germline values: CDR1 LNHDA, CDR2 SQIVND (reference sequence). The CDR3 is 16 amino acids. CDR3 sequence: CASSVRDRGMNTEAFF. The CDR3 bases are TGTGCCAGTAGTGTCAGAGACAGGGGAATGAACACTGAAGCTTTCTTT.

The chain is built from TRBV18 and TRBJ1-5; D remains unclear. Trimming removed 6 bases at V and 2 bases at J, with 11 bases between. Germline V gene sequence: CDR1 KGHSH, CDR2 LQKENI. There are 14 residues in the CDR3. The DNA for the CDR3 is TGTGCCAGCTCGCCTGAGAGAGGCAATCAGCCCCAGCATTTT. Protein sequence: CASSPERGNQPQHF.

The V and J genes are TRBV18 and TRBJ2-3; D is unclear. V was clipped by 6 bases and J by 1 base, with 11 bases between them. This CDR3 region has 14 residues. The germline gives CDR1 KGHSH, CDR2 LQKENI. The CDR3 spells CASSLGPGTDTQYF. The CDR3 nucleotides read TGTGCCAGCTCCTTAGGGCCGGGCACAGATACGCAGTATTTT.

This chain connects TRBV9 to TRBJ1-1, with D unclear. The V gene's germline CDR1 is SGDLS and CDR2 YYNGEE. This CDR3 region has 11 residues. Between the trimmed V and J ends, which lost 7 bases and 4 bases, there was a span of 8 bases. The DNA of the CDR3 is TGTGCCAGCGGAATGGCCACTGAAGCTTTCTTT. As protein: CASGMATEAFF.

The chain joins TRBV25-1 to TRBJ1-4; no firm D call. The germline V and J ends were trimmed by 6 bases and 5 bases, with 4 bases remaining between them. CDR3 size: 11 residues. CDR1 MGHDK and CDR2 SYGVNS come from the germline V gene. Here the CDR3 reads CASRLNEKLFF. CDR3 nucleotide sequence: TGTGCCAGCAGGCTAAATGAAAAACTGTTTTTT.

This rearrangement joins TRBV11-2 to TRBJ1-4; 9 bases match TRBD1. CDR1 SGHAT and CDR2 FQNNGV come from the germline V gene. J gave up 7 bases and V 5 bases, and 5 bases lay outside the gene matches. The CDR3 is made up of 14 amino acids. This CDR3 reads CASSTTGGVEKLFF. The CDR3 DNA follows: TGTGCCAGCAGCACCACAGGGGGCGTTGAAAAACTGTTTTTT.